This TCR beta chain was recovered during a study of graft-versus-host responses after intestinal transplantation. About the study: The whole recipient group had anti-thymocyte globulin induction followed by tacrolimus and steroids for 2 to 3 years.

Graft specimens yielded both intraepithelial and lamina propria lymphocytes. In this sample, this clone turned up once. The antigen remains unidentified. The germline V gene encodes CDR1 LNHDA and CDR2 SQIVND (reference sequence). Losses at the gene ends were 4 bases for V and 3 bases for J; bases not matched to a gene: 3. The CDR3 is made up of 14 amino acids. Produced via immunoSEQ multiplex PCR; TCRdb's table is partial and in-frame only. The sample holds some 29,000 clones, around 80% seen once. Study-wide points: Declining HvG levels early post-transplant were linked to peak circulating GvH clone levels. Recipient bone marrow held GvH clones, some seen earlier in ileum or blood. Allograft clonal ratios (graft-versus-host to host-versus-graft) were high in patients who had graft-donor T cell macrochimerism.

The sample in question was ileum tissue, obtained 98 days after intestinal transplantation. This clonotype was sampled from a human patient who received an intestinal transplant, so some T cells may come from the graft donor. The chain joins TRBV19 to TRBJ1-1; TRBD1 matches 9 bases. As DNA, the CDR3 is TGTGCCAGTAGTAAGACAGGGGGGTACACTGAAGCTTTCTTT. Translating gives CASSKTGGYTEAFF. The variable domain in full, completed from reference TRBV19 and TRBJ1-1, reads DGGITQSPKYLFRKEGQNVTLSCEQNLNHDAMYWYRQDPGQGLRLIYYSQIVNDFQKGDIAEGYSVSREKKESFPLTVTSAQKNPTAFYLCASSKTGGYTEAFFGQGTRLTVV.